This is a list of T cell receptor beta chains from one sample in a study of shared clonotypes between healthy human individuals. TCRdb's table, derived via immunoSEQ multiplex PCR, lists solely in-frame clones and lacks some. The repertoire holds more than 2,000,000 clones, with roughly nine tenths as singletons. The sequenced sample was naive CD4+ T cells sorted from blood. The receptors come from a man younger than 35 in good health. CDR3s include the opening cysteine and the closing phenylalanine or tryptophan. D genes are given only for firm matches.

TRBJ1-3 TRBD1 TRBV9 17 CASSESTGQGAGNTIYF TGTGCCAGCAGCGAGTCAACGGGACAGGGGGCTGGAAACACCATATATTTT
TRBJ2-7 TRBD1 TRBV27 20 CASRRATGGVGGALSYEQYF TGTGCCAGCAGGCGGGCCACAGGGGGCGTCGGCGGGGCTTTAAGTTACGAGCAGTACTTC
TRBJ1-6 NA TRBV4-1 19 CASSQDSGRARPALSPLHF TGCGCCAGCAGCCAAGATTCCGGGCGGGCCCGCCCAGCCCTTTCACCCCTCCACTTT
TRBJ2-5 TRBD2 TRBV19 15 CASGTSGGFQETQYF TGTGCCAGTGGGACTAGCGGGGGATTCCAAGAGACCCAGTACTTC
TRBJ2-1 NA TRBV9 16 CASSATLTGTLDEQFF TGTGCCAGCAGCGCTACCCTTACCGGGACTCTCGATGAGCAGTTCTTC
TRBJ1-2 TRBD1 TRBV10-3 20 CAISSGTGGVGVTFNYGYTF TGTGCCATCTCCAGCGGGACAGGGGGCGTAGGGGTTACATTTAACTATGGCTACACCTTC
TRBJ2-7 TRBD1 TRBV28 14 CASSFDRGLGEQYF TGTGCCAGCAGTTTCGACAGGGGCTTGGGGGAGCAGTACTTC
TRBJ2-7 TRBD1 TRBV6-1 15 CASSARTGGAYEQYF TGTGCCAGCAGTGCCCGGACAGGGGGCGCCTACGAGCAGTACTTC
TRBJ2-1 NA TRBV6-6 14 CASARSEGVDEQFF TGTGCCAGCGCGAGGAGCGAGGGAGTAGATGAGCAGTTCTTC
TRBJ1-2 NA TRBV29-1 13 CSVEDRSSYGYTF TGCAGCGTTGAAGACAGATCGAGCTATGGCTACACCTTC
TRBJ2-4 TRBD2 TRBV4-1 18 CASSQGQRGLLAKNIQYF TGCGCCAGCAGCCAAGGCCAGCGGGGGTTACTAGCCAAAAACATTCAGTACTTC
TRBJ2-3 NA TRBV30 15 CAWSQPGLRGDTQYF TGTGCCTGGAGTCAACCGGGACTGAGGGGAGATACGCAGTATTTT
TRBJ1-1 NA TRBV5-1 13 CASSPRGNTEAFF TGCGCCAGCAGCCCCAGGGGCAACACTGAAGCTTTCTTT
TRBJ1-6 NA TRBV5-1 16 CASSLAGGQANSPLHF TGCGCCAGCAGCTTGGCCGGGGGGCAGGCTAATTCACCCCTCCACTTT
TRBJ1-5 NA TRBV19 13 CASRSNYEQPQHF TGTGCCAGTAGGTCGAACTATGAACAGCCCCAGCATTTT
TRBJ2-1 TRBD2 TRBV6-5 15 CASSPTSGGYNEQFF TGTGCCAGCAGTCCTACTAGCGGGGGCTACAATGAGCAGTTCTTC
TRBJ2-7 NA TRBV7-2 14 CASSLGSPPYEQYF TGTGCCAGCAGCTTAGGTTCGCCTCCCTACGAGCAGTACTTC